Below are 17 T cell receptor beta chains sequenced from a single sample in a study of cytotoxic CD8 clonotypes in ibrutinib-treated CLL. Only in-frame clones appear in the TCRdb table, and some are missing; sequencing was by immunoSEQ multiplex PCR. Among approximately 92,000 clones listed, 60% to 80% were seen once. Sequences were derived from PBMCs, sampled after 24 months of ibrutinib treatment. These receptors were obtained from a human donor with chronic lymphocytic leukemia.

This clone was observed once. The V gene is TRBV5-6, the J gene TRBJ2-2; TRBD1 is a possible D gene (5 bases). CDR3 length: 16 amino acids. Per germline, CDR1 SGHDT and CDR2 YYEEEE. V gave up 4 bases and J gave up 1 base, with 14 bases separating them. The CDR3 reads CASSSYPQGNTGELFF. CDR3 DNA: TGTGCCAGCAGCAGCTATCCCCAGGGGAACACCGGGGAGCTGTTTTTT. Supplemented by reference TRBV5-6 and TRBJ2-2, the full variable domain reads DAGVTQSPTHLIKTRGQQVTLRCSPKSGHDTVSWYQQALGQGPQFIFQYYEEEERQRGNFPDRFSGHQFPNYSSELNVNALLLGDSALYLCASSSYPQGNTGELFFGEGSRLTVL.

About this clone itself: The junction differs from germline at one of its ends, possibly a read error. The chain has TRBV27 and TRBJ1-5; D gene unclear. Germline CDR1 reads MNHEY; CDR2 reads SMNVEV (reference sequence). CDR3 length: 13 residues. CDR3 amino acids: CASSPPGISALNF. CDR3 sequence (DNA): TGTGCCAGCAGTCCCCCCGGGATCTCAGCCCTAAATTTT.

This clone was seen once. This rearrangement joins TRBV28 to TRBJ1-3, with a tentative D call TRBD1 (5 bases). This CDR3 spans 15 amino acids. In germline, CDR1 is MDHEN, CDR2 SYDVKM. V gave up 6 bases and J gave up 4 bases, with 16 bases separating them. The CDR3 here is CASRSGGVGGNTIYF. CDR3 nucleotides: TGTGCCAGCAGGTCCGGGGGGGTAGGAGGAAACACCATATATTTT.

This chain connects TRBV2 to TRBJ2-7; 7 nucleotides align to TRBD2. Germline loops: CDR1 SNHLY, CDR2 FYNNEI. Trimming took 3 bases from V and 5 from J; bases not matched to a gene: 7. This CDR3 contains 14 residues. CDR3 sequence: CASSEVSGKNEQYF. For the CDR3, the DNA is TGTGCCAGCAGTGAGGTCAGCGGGAAGAACGAGCAGTACTTC.

The chain is built from TRBV7-3 and TRBJ2-7; 10 bases map to TRBD1. The CDR3 consists of 15 residues. The germline gives CDR1 SGHTA, CDR2 FQGTGA. Trimming cost V 5 bases and J 2 bases; bases outside gene matches: 6. The CDR3 loop is CASSVWTGGTYEQYF. CDR3 DNA sequence: TGTGCCAGCAGCGTCTGGACAGGGGGTACCTACGAGCAGTACTTC.

In its sample, this clone was seen a few times. The chain recombines TRBV11-2 with TRBJ1-6; the D gene is possibly TRBD1 (5 bases). The CDR3 sequence is 14 residues long. Germline V CDR1 and CDR2: SGHAT, FQNNGV. V was pared by 0 bases and J by 10 bases, with 10 bases between. The CDR3 DNA sequence: TGTGCCAGCAGCTTAGAGGCAGGACACTCACCCCTCCACTTT. It specifies CASSLEAGHSPLHF.

This chain uses TRBV7-9 with TRBJ1-1; D remains ambiguous. The ends were cut back, 5 bases at V and 1 base at J, with 11 bases in the middle. The germline V gene has CDR1 SEHNR and CDR2 FQNEAQ (reference sequence). The length of the CDR3 is 14 residues. The CDR3 loop reads CASSPPDGNTEAFF. The DNA for the CDR3 is TGTGCCAGCAGCCCCCCAGACGGGAACACTGAAGCTTTCTTT.

In DNA form, the CDR3 reads TGTGCCAGCAGTGAAGCGCCTTCAGGACCCAATCAGCCCCAGCATTTT. Translation: CASSEAPSGPNQPQHF. The chain recombines TRBV2 with TRBJ1-5, with D unresolved. Trimming removed 0 bases from V and 3 bases from J, with 12 bases in between. The CDR3 length is 16 residues. Germline V gene data show CDR1 as SNHLY and CDR2 as FYNNEI.

The chain joins TRBV7-3 to TRBJ1-2, with a tentative D call TRBD1 (5 bases). Germline loops: CDR1 SGHTA, CDR2 FQGTGA. With 3 bases removed from V and 1 base from J, the gap between germline ends came to 6 bases. The CDR3 covers 13 residues. The CDR3 loop reads CASSFDSNYGYTF. The DNA of the CDR3 is TGTGCCAGCAGCTTCGACAGTAACTATGGCTACACCTTC.

V is TRBV4-1 and J is TRBJ2-6, with D uncertain. V was trimmed by 5 bases and J by 0 bases, leaving 8 bases between them. There are 15 residues in the CDR3. Germline V gene lookup returns CDR1 MGHRA and CDR2 YSYEKL. The CDR3 spells CASSFGASGANVLTF. The DNA of the CDR3 is TGCGCCAGCAGCTTCGGAGCCTCTGGGGCCAACGTCCTGACTTTC.

The chain employs TRBV2 and TRBJ2-5; no reliable D call. The V end lost 5 bases, the J end lost 3 bases, and 4 bases lay between the germline ends. CDR1 is SNHLY and CDR2 is FYNNEI in the germline V gene. CDR3 size: 11 residues. The CDR3 region is CASSPEETQYF. The CDR3 nucleotides read TGTGCCAGCAGTCCGGAAGAGACCCAGTACTTC.

The chain couples TRBV11-2 to TRBJ2-6; TRBD1 aligns across 12 bases. The CDR3 has 18 residues. With 5 bases clipped from V and 4 bases from J, the junction kept 9 bases outside the gene matches. CDR1 is SGHAT and CDR2 is FQNNGV in the germline V gene. The DNA of the CDR3 is TGTGCCAGCAGCCAAGTCCCGGGACAGGGGGCCGGGGCCAACGTCCTGACTTTC. Amino acids: CASSQVPGQGAGANVLTF.

This clone came up a few times. The rearrangement uses TRBV19 and TRBJ1-5, with D perhaps matching TRBD1 (5 bases). This CDR3 has 15 residues. V lost 6 bases to trimming and J lost 7 bases, with 19 bases between them. Germline CDR1 is LNHDA and CDR2 is SQIVND (reference sequence). The CDR3 sequence is CASRDIASDTQPQHF. DNA of the CDR3: TGTGCCAGTAGGGACATCGCGAGTGACACCCAGCCCCAGCATTTT. The full variable domain, completed using reference TRBV19 and TRBJ1-5, is DGGITQSPKYLFRKEGQNVTLSCEQNLNHDAMYWYRQDPGQGLRLIYYSQIVNDFQKGDIAEGYSVSREKKESFPLTVTSAQKNPTAFYLCASRDIASDTQPQHFGDGTRLSIL.

This chain connects TRBV7-9 to TRBJ2-2; maybe TRBD1 (6 bases). Trimming took 10 bases from V and 3 from J, leaving 15 bases between them. This CDR3 spans 14 amino acids. Germline CDR1 and CDR2: SEHNR and FQNEAQ (reference sequence). The CDR3 region is CATSTGQYTGELFF. The CDR3, as DNA: TGTGCCACCTCAACTGGACAGTACACCGGGGAGCTGTTTTTT.

The V gene is TRBV30, the J gene TRBJ1-2; D gene ambiguous. The germline V and J ends were trimmed by 3 bases and 10 bases, with 15 bases remaining between them. The V gene's germline CDR1 is GTSNPN and CDR2 SVGIG (reference sequence). There are 12 residues in the CDR3. For the CDR3, the DNA is TGTGCCTGGAGCCACATGGAGAGGGACTACACCTTC. It translates to CAWSHMERDYTF.

The chain couples TRBV5-5 to TRBJ1-5; D call uncertain. Germline V lookup: CDR1 SGHKS, CDR2 YYEKEE (reference sequence). This CDR3 has 14 amino acids. Trimming removed 4 bases from V and 0 bases from J, with 8 bases in between. In nucleotides, the CDR3 is TGTGCCAGCAGCCGGACGGATAGCAATCAGCCCCAGCATTTT. This encodes CASSRTDSNQPQHF. Based on the CDR3 plus reference TRBV5-5 and TRBJ1-5, the full variable domain is DAGVTQSPTHLIKTRGQQVTLRCSPISGHKSVSWYQQVLGQGPQFIFQYYEKEERGRGNFPDRFSARQFPNYSSELNVNALLLGDSALYLCASSRTDSNQPQHFGDGTRLSIL.

The J gene is TRBJ1-5, the V gene TRBV7-6, with D maybe TRBD1 (6 bases). Trimming left V 5 bases short and J 5 bases short, with 16 bases between. The CDR3 has 15 amino acids. Germline V lookup: CDR1 SGHVS, CDR2 FNYEAQ. Written as DNA, the CDR3 is TGTGCCAGCAGCGCTACGGGACACCCCTATCAGCCCCAGCATTTT. It encodes CASSATGHPYQPQHF.